This T cell receptor beta chain was observed in a study of T-cell memory formation after mild COVID-19 listed by TCRdb under 2021. Regarding the study in general: TCR sequence clusters from the two donors were found to be largely donor specific. Longitudinal TCRalpha and TCRbeta repertoire sequencing tracked T-cell clones expanding and contracting after mild COVID-19 in a couple of donors. The cohort comprised two young, previously healthy adult volunteers, one female and one male.

The study at large found these results: Contracting CD4+ clones turned up mainly in the CM and EM memory subsets, whereas EMRA was where CD8+ clones were enriched. Some responding clones were found in pre-infection memory, which suggests that pre-existing cross-reactive memory T cells took part in the SARS-CoV-2 response. SARS-CoV-2 specificity of the second-wave clones peaking on day 37 was not confirmed. Clones that contracted from day 15 to 85 showed balanced CD4/CD8 phenotypes, whereas a second wave of clones that expanded from day 15 to 37 leaned towards CD4+. The study covered only a couple of mild cases, and larger cohorts including severe cases with pre-infection samples were considered necessary.

Instrument on record: Illumina NovaSeq 6000. Using 5'RACE with constant-segment primers, TCRalpha and TCRbeta cDNA libraries were constructed, with sample barcodes and unique molecular identifiers added in the process. Trizol reagent was used to extract RNA from every sample. Amplification of the libraries took two PCR steps, and the second step added a second sample barcode plus Illumina TruSeq adapters. The libraries were sequenced on an Illumina NovaSeq using 2 x 150 bp paired-end reads. The study's own analysis went as follows. With migec v1.2.7, reads were demultiplexed and then collapsed into UMI-guided consensus sequences. Using mixcr v2.1.11, UMI consensuses were aligned to TRA and TRB V and J templates and then assembled into clonotypes. A clonotype was counted as expanded or contracted only if both edgeR and NoisET called the change significant, with noise models trained on biological replicates. For edgeR calls, the cutoffs were a false discovery rate-adjusted p below 0.01 and a log2 fold-change threshold of 1. As an exploratory analysis of dynamics, max-normalized trajectories of the 1000 most abundant clonotypes were examined with PCA combined with hierarchical clustering. The CD4 or CD8 phenotype of responding clones was assigned using the separately sequenced CD4+ and CD8+ repertoires. The public reads were run again by TCRdb, first through fastp at Q25 and then through MiXCR, and only productive beta chains were kept. Each entry merges the rows of one CDR3 protein and shows their most common DNA and genes. These V and J calls are TCRdb output, not the study's own analysis. The sample records a few hundred thousand distinct CDR3 sequences, 8% to 9.5% of which are singletons. Of the sample, around a fifth is held by the ten largest clones.

The CDR3 measures 17 amino acids from cysteine to phenylalanine. The entry retains the CDR3 DNA only, 51 bases that are in frame from base 1. V is reduced by 4 bases and J by 6 bases, leaving a spacing of 22 bases between them. CDR1 and CDR2 were assigned from the germline V gene as LGHNA and YNFKEQ. Ficoll-Paque density gradient centrifugation was used to isolate PBMCs. As concerns this clonotype: Its cognate antigen has yet to be identified. No base quality information exists; no much larger clone differs at one position.

The sequenced material came from PBMCs or a T cell subset sorted from them (not recorded which). The receptor was derived from a man aged 18 to 35 who had mild COVID-19 (a few samples of this study predate the infection). The sample titles of this study are shuffled in the database, so cell type and time point are left out; the donor was told from shared clones. Recombination linked TRBV4-2 to TRBJ2-1; the D gene is tentatively TRBD1 or TRBD2, each matching 6 bases. The nucleotide sequence is TGTGCCAGCAGCCGTAGGAGTAGGGGGGAAGGTAGCAATGAGCAGTTCTTC. Translated, this gives CASSRRSRGEGSNEQFF.